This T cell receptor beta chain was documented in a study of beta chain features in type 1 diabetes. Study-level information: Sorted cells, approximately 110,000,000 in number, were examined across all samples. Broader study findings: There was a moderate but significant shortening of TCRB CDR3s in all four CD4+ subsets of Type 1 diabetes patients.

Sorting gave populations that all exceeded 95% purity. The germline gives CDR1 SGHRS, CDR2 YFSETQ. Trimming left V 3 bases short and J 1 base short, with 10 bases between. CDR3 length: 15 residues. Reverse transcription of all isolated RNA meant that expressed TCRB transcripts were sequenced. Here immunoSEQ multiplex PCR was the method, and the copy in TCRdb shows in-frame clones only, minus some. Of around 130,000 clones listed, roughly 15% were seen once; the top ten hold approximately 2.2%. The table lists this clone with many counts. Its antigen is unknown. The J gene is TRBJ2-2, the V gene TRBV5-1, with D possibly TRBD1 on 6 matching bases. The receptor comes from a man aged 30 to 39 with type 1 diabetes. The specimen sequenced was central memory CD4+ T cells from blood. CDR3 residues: CASSSGQLNTGELFF. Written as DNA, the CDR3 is TGCGCCAGCAGCTCCGGACAGTTGAACACCGGGGAGCTGTTTTTT.